The 15 T cell receptor beta chains below come from one sample, sequenced in a study of blood T cell repertoires in COVID-19. The repertoire was sequenced with immunoSEQ multiplex PCR; TCRdb's copy has only in-frame clones and lacks some. The data contain 200,000 to 250,000 clones, roughly four fifths of them singletons. Sequenced: peripheral blood. Receptors originate from a woman aged 50 to 60 with active or convalescent COVID-19.

The genes are TRBV12-2 and TRBJ2-7; TRBD1, as called in the table, went unchecked against the DNA. TRBV12-2 corresponds to a pseudogene. The CDR3 totals 15 residues. CDR3 amino acids: CASRFPLGQLYEQYF. CDR3 DNA: TGTGCAAGTCGCTTTCCCCTGGGACAGTTATACGAGCAGTACTTC.

This chain connects TRBV18 to TRBJ2-3; 8 bases agree with TRBD2. CDR1 KGHSH and CDR2 LQKENI come from the germline V gene. After removal of 3 bases from V and 6 bases from J, the junction contained 14 bases not matched to a gene. This CDR3 has 17 residues. CDR3 coding DNA: TGTGCCAGCTCACCCCTTCCCCGGGAGGGCCTTTGGGATACGCAGTATTTT. It specifies CASSPLPREGLWDTQYF.

The rearrangement links TRBV2 to TRBJ1-4, with 10 bases aligning to TRBD1. The CDR3 runs 14 residues. Germline V gene sequence: CDR1 SNHLY, CDR2 FYNNEI. V was pared by 6 bases and J by 6 bases, with 4 bases of the junction left unmatched. The DNA for the CDR3 is TGTGCCAGCAGCGCCGGGACAGGGGATGAAAAACTGTTTTTT. This translates into CASSAGTGDEKLFF.

This sequence joins TRBV19 and TRBJ1-5; D ambiguous. The V and J ends lost 6 bases and 0 bases respectively, with 18 bases between them. This CDR3 has 17 amino acids. Germline V lookup: CDR1 LNHDA, CDR2 SQIVND (reference sequence). The CDR3 sequence is CASSQGLSFYSNQPQHF. DNA for the CDR3: TGTGCCAGTAGCCAAGGACTCTCTTTTTATAGCAATCAGCCCCAGCATTTT.

The chain employs TRBV6-1 and TRBJ1-5; no firm D call. From germline, CDR1 is MNHNS and CDR2 SASEGT. This CDR3 comprises 16 residues. Trimming removed 3 bases from V and 4 bases from J, with 16 bases in between. The DNA of the CDR3 is TGTGCCAGCAGTGACGGCCGCCGGGGAGGTAATCAGCCCCAGCATTTT. Protein sequence: CASSDGRRGGNQPQHF.

The genes are TRBV28 and TRBJ1-4, with 12 bases fitting TRBD1. This CDR3 is built from 15 residues. Germline values: CDR1 MDHEN, CDR2 SYDVKM. The V segment lost 6 bases and the J segment 6 bases; nucleotides outside the gene matches: 5. The CDR3 DNA is TGTGCCAGCAGGGGGACAGGGGGCTCGTATGAAAAACTGTTTTTT. It translates to CASRGTGGSYEKLFF.

The chain uses TRBV10-2 and TRBJ2-7, with D perhaps matching TRBD1 (5 bases). The CDR3 loop spans 13 amino acids. V gave up 3 bases and J gave up 4 bases, with 10 bases separating them. Germline values: CDR1 WSHSY, CDR2 SAAADI. In DNA, the CDR3 is TGCGCCAGCAGTGAAAGGGGCGCGTACGAGCAGTACTTC. Amino acid sequence: CASSERGAYEQYF.

The chain recombines TRBV28 with TRBJ1-2; 7 bases agree with TRBD1. The germline V gene has CDR1 MDHEN and CDR2 SYDVKM. The CDR3 consists of 13 residues. V shed 1 base, J shed 7 bases, and the junction held 3 bases outside the gene matches. The CDR3 sequence: CASSLFTGVGYTF. CDR3 DNA: TGTGCCAGCAGTTTATTTACAGGGGTTGGCTACACCTTC.

This chain links TRBV5-1 with TRBJ1-1; D gene ambiguous. Germline V gene data show CDR1 as SGHRS and CDR2 as YFSETQ. V dropped 0 bases and J dropped 1 base, with 7 bases sitting between them. This CDR3 has 14 amino acids. The CDR3 is CASSLGPGNTEAFF. DNA of the CDR3: TGCGCCAGCAGCTTGGGTCCAGGGAACACTGAAGCTTTCTTT.

J is TRBJ2-6 and V is TRBV2, with no clear D. The CDR3 extends over 14 amino acids. Germline V CDR1 and CDR2: SNHLY, FYNNEI. V was trimmed by 4 bases and J by 3 bases, leaving 7 bases between them. The CDR3, as DNA: TGTGCCAGCAGTGTGGCTCTTGGGGCCAACGTCCTGACTTTC. Translating it yields CASSVALGANVLTF.

The J gene is TRBJ1-4, the V gene TRBV5-1; 7 nucleotides align to TRBD1. Losses at the gene ends were 9 bases for V and 1 base for J; bases not matched to a gene: 6. The CDR3 covers 14 residues. The V gene's germline CDR1 is SGHRS and CDR2 YFSETQ. The CDR3: CAIAYRGTNEKLFF. For the CDR3, the DNA is TGCGCCATCGCTTACAGGGGAACTAATGAAAAACTGTTTTTT.

The table lists this clone with a few counts. CDR3 nucleotides: TGTGCCAGCAGCCCACTCGGACAGGGCACTGAAGCTTTCTTT. Translating it yields CASSPLGQGTEAFF. This chain joins TRBV5-6 and TRBJ1-1; 8 positions agree with TRBD1. J was trimmed by 4 bases and V by 4 bases; bases with no gene match: 6. Germline loops: CDR1 SGHDT, CDR2 YYEEEE. The CDR3 extends over 14 amino acids.

V and J are TRBV10-3 and TRBJ1-1; D might be TRBD1 (6 bases). The V and J ends lost 6 bases and 1 base respectively, with 15 bases between them. In germline, CDR1 is ENHRY, CDR2 SYGVKD. This CDR3 has 15 amino acids. Here the CDR3 reads CAIRSGDWGNTEAFF. The CDR3 bases are TGTGCCATCAGGTCAGGGGATTGGGGGAACACTGAAGCTTTCTTT.

The rearrangement joins TRBV19 to TRBJ1-5; D gene ambiguous. The V gene lost 11 bases and the J gene lost 0 bases, with 5 bases spanning the gap. The V gene's germline CDR1 is LNHDA and CDR2 SQIVND (reference sequence). The CDR3 loop spans 11 amino acids. The CDR3 DNA is TGTGCCGCCAGTAGCAATCAGCCCCAGCATTTT. It specifies CAASSNQPQHF.

The gene calls are TRBV28 and TRBJ1-2; weak D call: TRBD1 (5 bases). This CDR3 has 13 amino acids. From germline, CDR1 is MDHEN and CDR2 SYDVKM. The V end lost 3 bases, the J end lost 8 bases, and 13 bases lay between the germline ends. The CDR3 protein is CASSFRQGRGYTF. CDR3 coding DNA: TGTGCCAGCAGTTTTCGGCAGGGCAGGGGCTACACCTTC.